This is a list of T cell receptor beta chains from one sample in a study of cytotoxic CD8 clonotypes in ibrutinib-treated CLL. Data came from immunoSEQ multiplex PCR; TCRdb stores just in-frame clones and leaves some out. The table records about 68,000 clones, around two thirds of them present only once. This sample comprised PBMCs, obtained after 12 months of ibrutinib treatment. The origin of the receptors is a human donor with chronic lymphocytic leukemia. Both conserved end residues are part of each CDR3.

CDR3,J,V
CASSGRATYEQYF,TRBJ2-7,TRBV6-1
CASSTTGNEAFF,TRBJ1-1,TRBV13
CAVRGAIAGEQYF,TRBJ2-7,TRBV19
CASSLTIIRANEKLFF,TRBJ1-4,TRBV7-6
CASSQEVAGHTDTQYF,TRBJ2-3,TRBV4-3
CASSVWGTTTDTQYF,TRBJ2-3,TRBV9
CASSPSGGSYEQYF,TRBJ2-7,TRBV5-8
CASRDKLVGYTF,TRBJ1-2,TRBV25-1
CASSQDRGVFSGNTIYF,TRBJ1-3,TRBV4-3
CASSGGQGTKPQHF,TRBJ1-5,TRBV6-1
CASSLGGTSSTDTQYF,TRBJ2-3,TRBV7-6
CASSFSSLETQYF,TRBJ2-5,TRBV27
CASSQDSDAKETQYF,TRBJ2-5,TRBV4-1
CASSFTGRHEQYF,TRBJ2-7,TRBV7-9
CAINFDGYGYTF,TRBJ1-2,TRBV10-3
CAINQFRGAQTYEQYF,TRBJ2-7,TRBV10-3
CASMGWDGGSYEQYF,TRBJ2-7,TRBV6-4
CASSPLRGRQGITGELFF,TRBJ2-2,TRBV7-8
CASSYGTGGSYEQYF,TRBJ2-7,TRBV6-6
CASSLYGGQGNQPQHF,TRBJ1-5,TRBV7-2
CASSQVGTPALDTQYF,TRBJ2-3,TRBV14
CASSLTGGQDTEAFF,TRBJ1-1,TRBV18
CASSDRGRVGYTF,TRBJ1-2,TRBV7-2
CASSFLLGTPYGYTF,TRBJ1-2,TRBV5-1
CASSLDVDRAFF,TRBJ1-1,TRBV11-2
CASSPNHSNQPQHF,TRBJ1-5,TRBV28
CASSLQGGGEKLFF,TRBJ1-4,TRBV6-6
CTSTGGTGATYNEQFF,TRBJ2-1,TRBV19
CASSEVGEGNEQFF,TRBJ2-1,TRBV9
CASTQIPRQETQYF,TRBJ2-5,TRBV7-9
CASSYSDYGYTF,TRBJ1-2,TRBV28
CASSLVQGGPLHF,TRBJ1-6,TRBV7-2
CASYTPRSSGNTIYF,TRBJ1-3,TRBV2
CASSQAGLDTYEQYF,TRBJ2-7,TRBV4-2
CASSSPGQGSYEQYF,TRBJ2-7,TRBV7-9
CASTIRGSGANVLTF,TRBJ2-6,TRBV27
CSVVPGLAVQETQYF,TRBJ2-5,TRBV29-1
CASSAGREQYF,TRBJ2-7,TRBV11-2
CASSRRDRGNEQYF,TRBJ2-7,TRBV7-8
CASSSKTPYNEQFF,TRBJ2-1,TRBV27
CASSDGGRKVYF,TRBJ2-7,TRBV10-1
CASSSPRGGEYGYTF,TRBJ1-2,TRBV7-2
CASSLEVWGRDYGYTF,TRBJ1-2,TRBV7-8
CASSYRGEASYYGYTF,TRBJ1-2,TRBV5-6
CATRKDRGVTDTQYF,TRBJ2-3,TRBV15
CASSRTGDGGYTF,TRBJ1-2,TRBV6-4
CASSRGDGEQYF,TRBJ2-7,TRBV6-1
CASSLGQTGTQYF,TRBJ2-5,TRBV7-2